This T cell receptor (beta chain) is drawn from a study of T cells in Graves' hyperthyroidism and ophthalmopathy. Regarding the study as a whole: For ophthalmopathy, model prediction preceded onset by a median 6.5 months. Stable hyperthyroidism was separated from ophthalmopathy by a model based on 13 V-J features.

The CDR3 runs 16 residues. The germline V gene has CDR1 SGHTA and CDR2 FQGNSA. The trim removed 8 bases at V and 8 bases at J, leaving 18 bases unmatched. This clonotype was detected only once. Its antigen is unknown. Ophthalmopathy patients all had a Clinical Activity Score of at least 3, a NOSPECS grade of at least 4 and disease under 3 months old. Cells are PBMCs isolated from 9 to 10 ml of fresh blood. Amplification of TCR beta CDR3 regions used RNA as the template. A first-round RT-PCR of the TCR CDR3 used the HTBI primer set. Via MiXCR, TCRdb re-called the multiplex PCR reads, giving one row per CDR3 protein. This table holds about 52,000 distinct CDR3 sequences, less than 60% found once.

This chain uses TRBV7-2 with TRBJ2-1; TRBD2 matches at 7 bases. Sequenced sample: blood. The clonotype was recovered from a woman between 50 and 59 years old with Graves' ophthalmopathy. The CDR3 spells CASGADSGGVTYEQFF. For the CDR3, the DNA is TGTGCCAGCGGCGCTGACAGTGGGGGGGTTACCTATGAGCAGTTCTTC.